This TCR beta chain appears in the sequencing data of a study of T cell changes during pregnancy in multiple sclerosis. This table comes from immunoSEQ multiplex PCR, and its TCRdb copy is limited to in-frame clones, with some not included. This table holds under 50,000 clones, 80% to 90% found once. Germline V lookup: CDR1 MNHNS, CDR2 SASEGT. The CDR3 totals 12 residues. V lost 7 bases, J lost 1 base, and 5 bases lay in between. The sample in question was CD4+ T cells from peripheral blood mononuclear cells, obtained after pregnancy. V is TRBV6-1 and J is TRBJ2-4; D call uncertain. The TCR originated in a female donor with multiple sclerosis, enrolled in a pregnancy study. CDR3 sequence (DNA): TGTGCCAGCACCCGGGCCAAAAACATTCAGTACTTC. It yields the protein CASTRAKNIQYF.